The 25 T cell receptor beta chains reported below all come from one sample, sequenced in a study of shared clonotypes between healthy human individuals. Sequencing used immunoSEQ multiplex PCR; TCRdb keeps in-frame clones, though not all of them. This table has 1.4 million or so clones, approximately 98.5% appearing once. The sample was naive CD4+ T cells sorted from blood. Documented subset: CD45RA+ positively selected. The receptors stem from a man aged 25 to 40 in good health.

The rearrangement joins TRBV10-2 to TRBJ2-1, with D perhaps TRBD1 or TRBD2 (5 bases each). V was clipped by 4 bases and J by 0 bases, with 16 bases between them. Germline V CDR1 and CDR2: WSHSY, SAAADI. This CDR3 is 17 amino acids long. CDR3 sequence (DNA): TGCGCCAGCAGTGGGGAAGACCTAGGGACCTCCTACAATGAGCAGTTCTTC. Its translation: CASSGEDLGTSYNEQFF.

This chain uses TRBV28 with TRBJ2-3, with D tentatively TRBD1 or TRBD2 (5 bases each). The CDR3 spans 15 residues. The ends were cut back, 2 bases at V and 5 bases at J, with 14 bases in the middle. CDR1 is MDHEN, CDR2 SYDVKM, per germline. The CDR3 DNA is TGTGCCAGCAGTTTACTCGGGGAGCAGGGAGATACGCAGTATTTT. Amino acid sequence: CASSLLGEQGDTQYF.

A remark on this clone: Additional DNA sequences in this sample encode the identical CDR3. The CDR3 protein is CASSIVGNQPQHF. The CDR3 DNA reads as TGTGCCAGTAGTATAGTAGGCAATCAGCCCCAGCATTTT. This sequence joins TRBV19 and TRBJ1-5; D call uncertain. The CDR3 runs 13 residues. V shed 1 base and J shed 2 bases, with 3 bases lying between them. Germline V gene lookup returns CDR1 LNHDA and CDR2 SQIVND (reference sequence).

The CDR3 reads CASRVAGGTSSYNEQFF. DNA for the CDR3: TGTGCCAGCAGGGTAGCGGGAGGGACCAGCTCCTACAATGAGCAGTTCTTC. V is TRBV2 and J is TRBJ2-1; 11 bases are shared with TRBD2. CDR3 size: 17 residues. The germline CDR1 and CDR2 sequences are SNHLY and FYNNEI. V was clipped by 6 bases and J by 0 bases; unmatched bases: 7.

The V gene is TRBV6-1, the J gene TRBJ1-2; no reliable D call. Between the trimmed V and J ends, which lost 1 base and 6 bases, there was a span of 24 bases. This CDR3 is built from 18 residues. In germline, CDR1 is MNHNS, CDR2 SASEGT. The CDR3, as DNA: TGTGCCAGCAGTGAAGTCTGGGTCAGAAGGGAATTTGTCCATGGCTACACCTTC. It yields the protein CASSEVWVRREFVHGYTF.

The J gene is TRBJ2-5, the V gene TRBV28, with 7 bases fitting TRBD1. V dropped 5 bases and J dropped 3; count of bases not matched to a gene: 3. This CDR3 has 13 residues. The germline V gene encodes CDR1 MDHEN and CDR2 SYDVKM. CDR3 nucleotide sequence: TGTGCCAGCAGTACTGGGACAGAAGAGACCCAGTACTTC. Translation: CASSTGTEETQYF.

The V gene is TRBV7-8, the J gene TRBJ2-7; 13 bases are shared with TRBD2. Germline V gene data show CDR1 as SGHVS and CDR2 as FQNEAQ. The CDR3 is 15 amino acids. V shed 3 bases, J shed 9 bases, and the junction held 8 bases outside the gene matches. CDR3: CASSFGLAGVLVQYF. The CDR3 DNA sequence: TGTGCCAGCAGCTTCGGACTAGCGGGAGTTTTGGTGCAGTACTTC.

This chain joins TRBV5-1 and TRBJ2-1; TRBD2 agrees at 10 bases. Looked up from germline, CDR1 is SGHRS and CDR2 is YFSETQ. The J segment lost 7 bases and the V segment lost 2 bases, leaving 6 bases of the junction unmatched. The CDR3 is 15 residues long. The CDR3 spells CASSFLAGDGNEQFF. CDR3 DNA: TGCGCCAGCAGCTTTCTAGCGGGAGATGGGAATGAGCAGTTCTTC.

The chain recombines TRBV28 with TRBJ2-6; unclear D gene. Germline lookup yields CDR1 MDHEN and CDR2 SYDVKM. Trimming cost V 4 bases and J 2 bases, with 21 bases left between them. The CDR3 totals 19 residues. The chain's CDR3 is CASSSITHAKNPGANVLTF. In DNA, the CDR3 is TGTGCCAGCAGTTCTATTACCCATGCCAAGAATCCTGGGGCCAACGTCCTGACTTTC.

Concerning this clone itself: Other DNA sequences in this sample translate to the same CDR3. The chain couples TRBV18 to TRBJ2-5; unclear D gene. This CDR3 is 12 amino acids long. The germline V gene has CDR1 KGHSH and CDR2 LQKENI. Trimming took off 5 bases at V and 5 bases at J, with 9 bases between the two ends. The CDR3 sequence: CASSSVGETQYF. In DNA, the CDR3 is TGTGCCAGCTCATCAGTTGGGGAGACCCAGTACTTC.

V is TRBV6-4 and J is TRBJ2-7; possible D gene TRBD1, 6 bases. The CDR3 spans 14 residues. Germline CDR1 reads MRHNA; CDR2 reads SNTAGT. Trimming pared 11 bases from V and 5 bases from J, leaving 22 bases between. The CDR3 loop is CARREGGRGNEQYF. CDR3 nucleotides: TGTGCCCGTCGTGAAGGTGGCAGGGGAAACGAGCAGTACTTC.

The chain carries TRBV29-1 and TRBJ1-4; no clear D. CDR1 SQVTM and CDR2 ANQGSEA come from the germline V gene. The CDR3 is 10 amino acids. V lost 6 bases, J lost 6 bases, and 5 bases lay in between. CDR3 DNA: TGCAGCGTAGGGCATGAAAAACTGTTTTTT. Translated: CSVGHEKLFF.

The chain links TRBV7-3 to TRBJ2-3; no reliable D call. CDR1 SGHTA and CDR2 FQGTGA come from the germline V gene. Deletions cut 3 bases from V and 2 bases from J, with 9 bases between. The CDR3 covers 14 residues. The CDR3: CASSLTPYTDTQYF. The CDR3 bases are TGTGCCAGCAGCTTGACACCCTACACAGATACGCAGTATTTT.

This rearrangement joins TRBV13 to TRBJ2-3; D might be TRBD1 (5 bases). Germline CDR1 reads PRHDT; CDR2 reads FYEKMQ (reference sequence). V was shortened by 3 bases and J by 6 bases, with 13 bases between the two germline ends. The CDR3 spans 14 residues. The CDR3 coding sequence is TGTGCCAGCAGCTTCAAGCAGGGTTGGGATACGCAGTATTTT. Translating it yields CASSFKQGWDTQYF.

The V gene is TRBV5-1, the J gene TRBJ2-7; TRBD1 matches at 10 bases. The J segment lost 5 bases and the V segment lost 0 bases, leaving 5 bases of the junction unmatched. Germline values: CDR1 SGHRS, CDR2 YFSETQ. The CDR3 is made up of 15 amino acids. In DNA, the CDR3 is TGCGCCAGCAGCTTGGCCGGGACAGGGGAGGACGAGCAGTACTTC. Translating gives CASSLAGTGEDEQYF.

This clone was counted once. The chain's CDR3 is CASSQLVTDTQYF. The CDR3 nucleotides are TGCGCCAGCAGCCAACTCGTCACAGATACGCAGTATTTT. This chain uses TRBV4-3 with TRBJ2-3; unclear D gene. The CDR3 covers 13 residues. The ends were cut back, 2 bases at V and 2 bases at J, with 5 bases in the middle. Germline V lookup: CDR1 LGHNA, CDR2 YSLEER.

The CDR3 DNA sequence: TGTGCCAGCAGCGTAGGGTCCTCGGGGGGGCACCAAGAGACCCAGTACTTC. Its translation: CASSVGSSGGHQETQYF. This chain joins TRBV9 and TRBJ2-5; 8 bases agree with TRBD2. CDR1 and CDR2 (germline): SGDLS, YYNGEE. With V trimmed by 0 bases and J by 0 bases, 7 bases remained unmatched. This CDR3 region has 17 residues. Complete variable domain (other parts from reference TRBV9 and TRBJ2-5): DSGVTQTPKHLITATGQRVTLRCSPRSGDLSVYWYQQSLDQGLQFLIQYYNGEERAKGNILERFSAQQFPDLHSELNLSSLELGDSALYFCASSVGSSGGHQETQYFGPGTRLLVL.

The chain uses TRBV27 and TRBJ2-7; 9 positions match TRBD2. Germline values: CDR1 MNHEY, CDR2 SMNVEV (reference sequence). Unmatched junction bases numbered 9, after V lost 5 bases and J lost 1 base. The CDR3 sequence is 16 residues long. The CDR3 DNA follows: TGTGCCAGCAGTCTGCGGCTAGCGGGAAGATCCTACGAGCAGTACTTC. Its protein is CASSLRLAGRSYEQYF.

The chain has TRBV6-1 and TRBJ1-2, with D perhaps TRBD1 (6 bases). Between the trimmed V and J ends, which lost 6 bases and 11 bases, there was a span of 13 bases. The germline gives CDR1 MNHNS, CDR2 SASEGT. CDR3 length: 11 residues. The CDR3 nucleotides read TGTGCCAGCAGCCGGACAGAGCCGTACACCTTC. The encoded protein is CASSRTEPYTF.

The rearrangement uses TRBV7-9 and TRBJ1-5; tentatively, D is TRBD1 (5 bases). The CDR3 is 13 amino acids. The germline V gene encodes CDR1 SEHNR and CDR2 FQNEAQ (reference sequence). V lost 8 bases, J lost 6 bases, and 14 bases lay in between. The CDR3 sequence: CASGGGPGQPQHF. The CDR3 DNA reads as TGTGCCAGCGGGGGGGGTCCCGGTCAGCCCCAGCATTTT.

The rearrangement uses TRBV4-3 and TRBJ2-7, with 7 nucleotides matching TRBD2. The CDR3 spans 14 residues. Germline V gene sequence: CDR1 LGHNA, CDR2 YSLEER. With 1 base clipped from V and 5 bases from J, the junction kept 5 bases outside the gene matches. For the CDR3, the DNA is TGCGCCAGCAGCCAAGGCGGCGGGAGCCACGAGCAGTACTTC. This encodes CASSQGGGSHEQYF.

The V gene is TRBV7-9, the J gene TRBJ2-7; tentative D call: TRBD1 (5 bases). The germline gives CDR1 SEHNR, CDR2 FQNEAQ (reference sequence). This CDR3 is 13 amino acids long. Deletions cut 10 bases from V and 0 bases from J, with 13 bases between. The CDR3 DNA is TGTGCCATCAACGCAGACAGCTCCTACGAGCAGTACTTC. Its translation is CAINADSSYEQYF.

This sequence joins TRBV2 and TRBJ1-4; a possible D gene is TRBD1 (5 bases). This CDR3 has 14 residues. Germline CDR1 reads SNHLY; CDR2 reads FYNNEI. V lost 8 bases and J 5 bases, leaving 15 bases between the germline ends. As DNA, the CDR3 is TGTGCCAGCCGTAGGGGCGTGGGGAATGAAAAACTGTTTTTT. Translation: CASRRGVGNEKLFF.

The chain employs TRBV5-1 and TRBJ2-7; D is possibly TRBD2 (7 bases). The V and J ends lost 1 base and 4 bases respectively, with 24 bases between them. The germline V gene encodes CDR1 SGHRS and CDR2 YFSETQ. This CDR3 region has 18 residues. CDR3 coding DNA: TGCGCCAGCAGCTTGTGGGGGGGCAGGTCGACTAGTCAGTACGAGCAGTACTTC. This sequence encodes CASSLWGGRSTSQYEQYF.

The chain combines TRBV5-1 with TRBJ2-7; D remains ambiguous. Germline V gene sequence: CDR1 SGHRS, CDR2 YFSETQ. The CDR3 runs 14 residues. The V gene lost 4 bases and the J gene lost 2 bases, with 13 bases spanning the gap. CDR3 region: CASSPTAQAYEQYF. Written as DNA, the CDR3 is TGCGCCAGCAGCCCCACAGCGCAAGCCTACGAGCAGTACTTC.